This TCR beta chain emerged from a study of T cell repertoires and Cas9 in healthy adults. General study results and limits: Reportedly, SpCas9-reactive effector T cell proliferation and function were mitigated by SpCas9-reactive Tregs in vitro.

CDR1 SGHTA and CDR2 FQGTGA come from the germline V gene. The CDR3 consists of 14 residues. The V and J ends lost 6 bases and 9 bases, in that order; junction bases with no gene match: 7. Sequencing used immunoSEQ multiplex PCR; TCRdb keeps in-frame clones, though not all of them. Here the sample spans about 22,000 clones, around 92% being singletons. About this clone: Its matching antigen is unknown.

The rearrangement joins TRBV7-3 to TRBJ2-1; 11 bases fit TRBD2. The receptor was isolated from a human donor in good health. Material for sequencing was CD4+ effector T cells (CD127+, CD25-, CD137-, CD154-) from PBMCs; culture status not recorded. CDR3 sequence: CASSTIAGGREQFF. The CDR3 DNA is TGTGCCAGCAGTACCATAGCGGGGGGGCGTGAGCAGTTCTTC.